The T cell receptor (beta chain) described here comes from a study of T-cell reconstitution after alpha-beta-depleted transplantation in children. This clonotype was detected many times. Its antigen is currently unknown. The authors prepared the TCRbeta library with unique molecular identifiers. One entry per CDR3 protein results from TCRdb running MiXCR on the PCR reads. The data contain about 490,000 distinct CDR3 sequences, about 10% of them singletons. Germline values: CDR1 MNHEY, CDR2 SMNVEV (reference sequence). Losses at the gene ends were 5 bases for V and 8 bases for J; bases not matched to a gene: 6. The CDR3 contains 15 residues. Study conclusions and caveats: Some patients showed high day-60 TCRbeta diversity, which derived from surviving recipient T cells and thymic progenitors. Two months or so post-transplant, alpha-beta T cells reportedly derived from several hundred expanded graft clones.

The sample in question was PBMCs, obtained before TCRalphabeta/CD19-depleted stem cell transplant. The sequence derives from a child under 10 years old with inherited bone marrow failure, due to receive a stem cell transplant. The chain uses TRBV27 and TRBJ2-1; TRBD2 matches at 13 bases. The CDR3 region is CASSRTSGSAYEQFF. In nucleotides, the CDR3 is TGTGCCAGCAGTCGGACTAGCGGGAGTGCGTATGAGCAGTTCTTC.